A selection of T cell receptor beta chains follows, all from one sample in a study of shared clonotypes between healthy human individuals. Produced via immunoSEQ multiplex PCR; TCRdb's table is partial and in-frame only. The sample contains roughly 2.1 million clones, 85% to 95% of which appear only once. Material: naive CD8+ T cells from PBMCs. The source of these receptors is a young man in good health. Some clones in this sample may be carry-over from other donors' samples. Each CDR3 is given without its conserved first and last residue.

v_gene: TRBV30
CDR3aa: AWSGRPNTEAF

v_gene: TRBV15
CDR3aa: ATSVGSYNEQF

v_gene: TRBV6-1
CDR3aa: ASSLQTRKDTQY

v_gene: TRBV7-9
CDR3aa: ASSLPDREDTEAF

v_gene: TRBV19
CDR3aa: ASSSYRAEAF

v_gene: TRBV7-9
CDR3aa: ASSQGLAVQETQY

v_gene: TRBV7-3
CDR3aa: ASSGRSTGHYGNTIY

v_gene: TRBV7-2
CDR3aa: ASSSMTSGRVDEQF

v_gene: TRBV7-2
CDR3aa: ASSLVPGLAGVRETQY

v_gene: TRBV25-1
CDR3aa: ASSFRTSYEQY

v_gene: TRBV10-2
CDR3aa: ASRTRDRLNTEAF